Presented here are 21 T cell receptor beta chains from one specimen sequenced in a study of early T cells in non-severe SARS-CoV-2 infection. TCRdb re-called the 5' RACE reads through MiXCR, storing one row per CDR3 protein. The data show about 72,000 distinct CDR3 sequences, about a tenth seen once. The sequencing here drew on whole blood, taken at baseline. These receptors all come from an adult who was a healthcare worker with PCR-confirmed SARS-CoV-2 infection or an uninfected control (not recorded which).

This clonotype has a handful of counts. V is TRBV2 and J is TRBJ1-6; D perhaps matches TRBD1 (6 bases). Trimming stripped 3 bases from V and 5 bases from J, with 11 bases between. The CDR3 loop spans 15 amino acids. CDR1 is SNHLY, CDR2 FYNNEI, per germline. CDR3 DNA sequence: TGTGCCAGCAGTGATACCAGGGACAATAATTCACCCCTCCACTTT. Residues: CASSDTRDNNSPLHF.

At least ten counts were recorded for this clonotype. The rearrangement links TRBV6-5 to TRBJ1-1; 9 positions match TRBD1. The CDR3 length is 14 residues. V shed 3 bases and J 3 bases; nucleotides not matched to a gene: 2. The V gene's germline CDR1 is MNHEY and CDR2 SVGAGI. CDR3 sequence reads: CASSYRQGDTEAFF. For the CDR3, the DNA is TGTGCCAGCAGTTATAGACAGGGGGACACTGAAGCTTTCTTT.

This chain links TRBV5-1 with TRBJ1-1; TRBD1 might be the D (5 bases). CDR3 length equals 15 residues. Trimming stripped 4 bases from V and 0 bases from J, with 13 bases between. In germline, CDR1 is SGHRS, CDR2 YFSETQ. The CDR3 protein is CASSHGGRLNTEAFF. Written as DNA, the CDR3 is TGCGCCAGCAGCCACGGGGGGAGGCTGAACACTGAAGCTTTCTTT.

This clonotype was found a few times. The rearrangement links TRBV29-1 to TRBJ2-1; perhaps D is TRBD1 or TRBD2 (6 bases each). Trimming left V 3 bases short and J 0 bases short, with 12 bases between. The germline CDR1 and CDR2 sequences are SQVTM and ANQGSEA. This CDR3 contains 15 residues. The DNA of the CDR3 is TGCAGCGTTGAGGGGGGCAGGAACTCCTACAATGAGCAGTTCTTC. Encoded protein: CSVEGGRNSYNEQFF.

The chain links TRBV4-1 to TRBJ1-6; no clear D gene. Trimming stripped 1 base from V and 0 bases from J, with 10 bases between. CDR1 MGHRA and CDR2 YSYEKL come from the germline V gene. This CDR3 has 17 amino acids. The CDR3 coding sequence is TGCGCCAGCAGCCAAGGTCCTCTCAACTCCTATAATTCACCCCTCCACTTT. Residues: CASSQGPLNSYNSPLHF.

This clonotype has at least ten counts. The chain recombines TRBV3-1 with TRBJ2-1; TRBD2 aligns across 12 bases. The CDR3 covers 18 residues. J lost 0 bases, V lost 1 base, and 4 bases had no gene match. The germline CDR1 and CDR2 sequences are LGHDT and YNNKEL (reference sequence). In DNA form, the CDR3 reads TGTGCCAGCAGCCAAGTGACTAGCGGGGGCCCCTCCTACAATGAGCAGTTCTTC. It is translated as CASSQVTSGGPSYNEQFF.

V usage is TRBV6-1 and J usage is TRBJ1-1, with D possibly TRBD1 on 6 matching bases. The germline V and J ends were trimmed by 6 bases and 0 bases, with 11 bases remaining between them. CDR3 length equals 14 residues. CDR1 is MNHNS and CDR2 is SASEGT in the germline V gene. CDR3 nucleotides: TGTGCCAGCAGCTTACAGGGCATGAACACTGAAGCTTTCTTT. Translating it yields CASSLQGMNTEAFF.

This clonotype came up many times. The CDR3 region has the DNA TGTGCCAGCAGTTACACCGGGGGGGGTAATGAGCAGTTCTTC. Amino acids: CASSYTGGGNEQFF. The V call is TRBV6-2 or TRBV6-3, the J call TRBJ2-1, with TRBD2 matching over 8 bases. The CDR3 totals 14 residues. After removal of 2 bases from V and 7 bases from J, the junction contained 4 bases not matched to a gene. CDR1 MNHEY and CDR2 SVGEGT come from the germline V gene.

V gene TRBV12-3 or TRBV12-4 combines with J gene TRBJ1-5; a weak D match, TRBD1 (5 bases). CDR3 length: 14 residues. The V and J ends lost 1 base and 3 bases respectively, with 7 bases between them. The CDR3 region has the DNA TGTGCCAGCAGTTTAGGAGGGGCCAATCAGCCCCAGCATTTT. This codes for CASSLGGANQPQHF.

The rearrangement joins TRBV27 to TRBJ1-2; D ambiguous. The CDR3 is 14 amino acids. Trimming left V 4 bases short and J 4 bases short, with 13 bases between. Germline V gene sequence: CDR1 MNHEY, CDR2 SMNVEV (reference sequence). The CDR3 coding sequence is TGTGCCAGCAGTTCCAGGACGGTCGGCTATGGCTACACCTTC. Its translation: CASSSRTVGYGYTF.

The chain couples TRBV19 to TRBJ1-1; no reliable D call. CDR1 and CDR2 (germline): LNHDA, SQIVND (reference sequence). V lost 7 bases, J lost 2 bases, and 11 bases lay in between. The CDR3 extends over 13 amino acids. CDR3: CASNNGENTEAFF. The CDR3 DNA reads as TGTGCCAGTAACAACGGAGAAAACACTGAAGCTTTCTTT.

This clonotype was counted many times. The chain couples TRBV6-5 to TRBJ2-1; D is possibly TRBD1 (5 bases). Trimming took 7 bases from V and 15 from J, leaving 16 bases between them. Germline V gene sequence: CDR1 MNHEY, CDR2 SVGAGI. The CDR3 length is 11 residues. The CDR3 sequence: CASKKGAQSFF. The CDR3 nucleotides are TGTGCCAGCAAAAAAGGGGCTCAATCGTTCTTC.

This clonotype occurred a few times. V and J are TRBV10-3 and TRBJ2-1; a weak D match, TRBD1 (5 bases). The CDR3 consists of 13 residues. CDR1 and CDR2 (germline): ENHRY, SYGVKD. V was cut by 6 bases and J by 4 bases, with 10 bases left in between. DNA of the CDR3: TGTGCCATCAGCTACGACAGATACAATGAGCAGTTCTTC. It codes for CAISYDRYNEQFF.

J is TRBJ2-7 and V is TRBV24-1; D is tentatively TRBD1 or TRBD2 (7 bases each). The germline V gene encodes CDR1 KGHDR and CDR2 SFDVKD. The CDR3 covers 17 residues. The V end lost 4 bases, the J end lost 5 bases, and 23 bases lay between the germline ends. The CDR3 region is CATSERQGLTGPHEQYF. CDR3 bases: TGTGCCACCAGTGAACGACAGGGACTAACTGGACCCCACGAGCAGTACTTC.

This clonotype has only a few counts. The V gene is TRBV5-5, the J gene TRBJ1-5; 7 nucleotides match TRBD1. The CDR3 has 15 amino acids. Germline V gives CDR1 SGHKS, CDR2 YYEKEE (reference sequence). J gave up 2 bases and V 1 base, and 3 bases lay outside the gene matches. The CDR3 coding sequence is TGTGCCAGCAGCTTGAGAGGGGGCGGCAATCAGCCCCAGCATTTT. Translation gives CASSLRGGGNQPQHF.

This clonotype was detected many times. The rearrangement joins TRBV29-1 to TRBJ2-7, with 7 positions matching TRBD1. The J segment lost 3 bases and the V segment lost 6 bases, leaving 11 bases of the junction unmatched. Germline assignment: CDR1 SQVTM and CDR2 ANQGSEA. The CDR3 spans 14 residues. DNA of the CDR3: TGCAGCGTGCACTCCGGGACAGAAGTCTACGAGCAGTACTTC. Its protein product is CSVHSGTEVYEQYF.

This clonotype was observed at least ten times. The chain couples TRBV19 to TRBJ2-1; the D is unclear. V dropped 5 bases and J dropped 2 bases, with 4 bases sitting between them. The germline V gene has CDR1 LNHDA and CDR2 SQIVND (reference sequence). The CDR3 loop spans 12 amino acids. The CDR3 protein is CASSPAYNEQFF. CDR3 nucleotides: TGTGCCAGTAGTCCTGCCTACAATGAGCAGTTCTTC.

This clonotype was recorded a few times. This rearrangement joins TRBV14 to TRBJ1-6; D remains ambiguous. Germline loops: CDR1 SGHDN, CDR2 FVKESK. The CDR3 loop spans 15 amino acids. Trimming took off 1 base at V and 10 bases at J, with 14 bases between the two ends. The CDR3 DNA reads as TGTGCCAGCAGCCAAGGATTTCCGGCGGACTCACCCCTCCACTTT. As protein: CASSQGFPADSPLHF.

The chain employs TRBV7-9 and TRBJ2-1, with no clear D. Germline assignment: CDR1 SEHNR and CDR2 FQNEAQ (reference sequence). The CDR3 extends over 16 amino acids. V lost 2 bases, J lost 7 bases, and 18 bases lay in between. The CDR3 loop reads CASSLYPVVTTNEQFF. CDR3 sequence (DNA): TGTGCCAGCAGCTTATACCCGGTCGTGACAACTAATGAGCAGTTCTTC.

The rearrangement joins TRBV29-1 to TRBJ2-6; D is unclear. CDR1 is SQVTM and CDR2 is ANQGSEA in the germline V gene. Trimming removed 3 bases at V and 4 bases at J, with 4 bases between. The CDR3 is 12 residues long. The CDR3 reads CSVDLGANVLTF. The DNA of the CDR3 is TGCAGCGTTGATCTGGGGGCCAACGTCCTGACTTTC. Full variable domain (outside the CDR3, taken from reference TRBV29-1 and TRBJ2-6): SAVISQKPSRDICQRGTSLTIQCQVDSQVTMMFWYRQQPGQSLTLIATANQGSEATYESGFVIDKFPISRPNLTFSTLTVSNMSPEDSSIYLCSVDLGANVLTFGAGSRLTVL.

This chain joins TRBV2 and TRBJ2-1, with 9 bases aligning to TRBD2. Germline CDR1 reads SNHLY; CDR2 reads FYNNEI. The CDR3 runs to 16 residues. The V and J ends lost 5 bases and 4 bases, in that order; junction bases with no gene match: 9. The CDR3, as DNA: TGTGCCAGCAGTTTTCTTCTAGCGGGGAGTTACAATGAGCAGTTCTTC. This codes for CASSFLLAGSYNEQFF.